Following are 22 T cell receptor beta chains from one sample sequenced in a study of preoperative IRX-2 immunotherapy in early breast cancer. Specified treatment: preoperative locoregional IRX-2 cytokine immunotherapy. TCRdb's copy holds only in-frame clones and misses some; the assay was immunoSEQ multiplex PCR. Among approximately 96,000 clones listed, about nine tenths were seen once. Source: tumor tissue, taken after IRX-2 immunotherapy. The receptors stem from a human donor with breast cancer.

The V and J genes are TRBV18 and TRBJ1-6; D unclear. This CDR3 is built from 14 residues. Germline loops: CDR1 KGHSH, CDR2 LQKENI. Trimming shortened V by 2 bases and J by 5 bases, and 7 bases separated the two germline ends. The CDR3: CASSPTIDNSPLHF. CDR3 DNA sequence: TGTGCCAGCTCACCAACGATCGATAATTCACCCCTCCACTTT.

The chain uses TRBV28 and TRBJ1-4; 7 bases map to TRBD1. V lost 6 bases to trimming and J lost 4 bases; unmatched junction nucleotides: 5. Germline lookup yields CDR1 MDHEN and CDR2 SYDVKM. The CDR3 consists of 14 residues. This CDR3 is CASSRQGINEKLFF. DNA of the CDR3: TGTGCCAGCAGCAGACAGGGTATTAATGAAAAACTGTTTTTT.

This clone has a single count. The rearrangement links TRBV14 to TRBJ2-7; D is undetermined. Germline V gene lookup returns CDR1 SGHDN and CDR2 FVKESK. V gave up 3 bases and J gave up 5 bases, with 5 bases separating them. CDR3 length: 11 amino acids. As DNA, the CDR3 is TGTGCCAGCAGCCAGATAGACGAGCAGTACTTC. It translates to CASSQIDEQYF.

In DNA form, the CDR3 reads TGCGCCAGCAGCCCCGGACGGGAAGAGACCCAGTACTTC. Translated, it gives CASSPGREETQYF. The chain carries TRBV10-1 and TRBJ2-5; no definite D call. The CDR3 has 13 amino acids. CDR1 is WNHNN and CDR2 is SYGVQD in the germline V gene (reference sequence). Trimming stripped 6 bases from V and 3 bases from J, with 11 bases between.

This chain links TRBV5-1 with TRBJ1-1, with a possible D match to TRBD1 (5 bases). Germline V gene lookup returns CDR1 SGHRS and CDR2 YFSETQ. The V end lost 4 bases, the J end lost 1 base, and 20 bases lay between the germline ends. The length of the CDR3 is 17 residues. DNA of the CDR3: TGCGCCAGCAGCCGGGGGAGGGAGAAAATGTCGAACACTGAAGCTTTCTTT. Its protein is CASSRGREKMSNTEAFF.

The CDR3 sequence: CAWSLKGNQAFF. CDR3 sequence (DNA): TGTGCCTGGAGTCTTAAGGGCAATCAAGCTTTCTTT. The gene calls are TRBV30 and TRBJ1-1; no reliable D call. The V end was cut by 2 bases, the J end by 9 bases, with 13 bases between. Germline CDR1 reads GTSNPN; CDR2 reads SVGIG (reference sequence). The CDR3 runs 12 residues. The whole variable domain, filled in from reference TRBV30 and TRBJ1-1, reads SQTIHQWPATLVQPVGSPLSLECTVEGTSNPNLYWYRQAAGRGLQLLFYSVGIGQISSEVPQNLSASRPQDRQFILSSKKLLLSDSGFYLCAWSLKGNQAFFGQGTRLTVV.

This clone has a single count. This chain's CDR3 is CASRTTGPNTEAFF. In DNA, the CDR3 is TGTGCCAGCAGGACAACAGGGCCGAACACTGAAGCTTTCTTT. The rearrangement uses TRBV11-3 and TRBJ1-1; possible D gene TRBD1, 6 bases. The V gene lost 6 bases and the J gene lost 1 base, with 12 bases spanning the gap. The CDR3 is 14 residues long. The germline V gene encodes CDR1 SGHNT and CDR2 YENEEA.

The chain uses TRBV18 and TRBJ2-7; weak D call: TRBD1 (7 bases). CDR1 is KGHSH and CDR2 is LQKENI in the germline V gene. Trimming took off 6 bases at V and 0 bases at J, with 15 bases between the two ends. The CDR3 totals 15 residues. The CDR3 protein is CASSRSQGGSYEQYF. The CDR3 DNA is TGTGCCAGCTCCCGGAGCCAGGGGGGCTCCTACGAGCAGTACTTC. The full variable domain, with the rest looked up from reference TRBV18 and TRBJ2-7, is NAGVMQNPRHLVRRRGQEARLRCSPMKGHSHVYWYRQLPEEGLKFMVYLQKENIIDESGMPKERFSAEFPKEGPSILRIQQVVRGDSAAYFCASSRSQGGSYEQYFGPGTRLTVT.

The chain links TRBV5-1 to TRBJ1-5, with D unclear. The V gene's germline CDR1 is SGHRS and CDR2 YFSETQ. V was pared by 4 bases and J by 4 bases, with 12 bases between. This CDR3 region has 14 residues. CDR3 in amino acids: CASSLGRPNQPQHF. CDR3 coding DNA: TGCGCCAGCAGCCTAGGGAGGCCGAATCAGCCCCAGCATTTT. Looking up the rest from reference TRBV5-1 and TRBJ1-5 gives the full variable domain: KAGVTQTPRYLIKTRGQQVTLSCSPISGHRSVSWYQQTPGQGLQFLFEYFSETQRNKGNFPGRFSGRQFSNSRSEMNVSTLELGDSALYLCASSLGRPNQPQHFGDGTRLSIL.

The J gene is TRBJ2-7, the V gene TRBV19; TRBD2 is a possible D gene (6 bases). Germline CDR1 and CDR2: LNHDA and SQIVND (reference sequence). Trimming left V 3 bases short and J 2 bases short, with 8 bases between. This CDR3 contains 13 residues. The CDR3 nucleotides are TGTGCCAGTAGTATGCCGGGAGCCTACGAGCAGTACTTC. This codes for CASSMPGAYEQYF.

This chain links TRBV11-3 with TRBJ1-2, with D possibly TRBD1 on 5 matching bases. This CDR3 spans 14 amino acids. Trimming left V 5 bases short and J 7 bases short, with 17 bases between. Per germline, CDR1 SGHNT and CDR2 YENEEA. CDR3 DNA: TGTGCCAGCAGCCCCCCGGGCAGGGACGGTGGCTACACCTTC. Its translation: CASSPPGRDGGYTF.

About this clone: The junction differs from germline at one of its ends, possibly a read error. V usage is TRBV6-8 and J usage is TRBJ1-5; D not resolved. CDR3 length equals 21 residues. Germline values: CDR1 MNHGY, CDR2 SAAAGT. For the CDR3, the DNA is TGTGCCAGCAGTTATTGGAGGTGGATGAGGGCCCTTCCAAGGCTCAATCAGCCTCAGCATTTT. Its translation is CASSYWRWMRALPRLNQPQHF.

This chain joins TRBV19 and TRBJ1-2; D might be TRBD1 (6 bases). In germline, CDR1 is LNHDA, CDR2 SQIVND (reference sequence). V dropped 6 bases and J dropped 3 bases, with 11 bases sitting between them. This CDR3 has 13 amino acids. DNA of the CDR3: TGTGCCAGTAGGCTACAGGGAGACTATGGCTACACCTTC. This translates into CASRLQGDYGYTF. Together with reference TRBV19 and TRBJ1-2, the CDR3 gives the full variable domain: DGGITQSPKYLFRKEGQNVTLSCEQNLNHDAMYWYRQDPGQGLRLIYYSQIVNDFQKGDIAEGYSVSREKKESFPLTVTSAQKNPTAFYLCASRLQGDYGYTFGSGTRLTVV.

The chain couples TRBV7-8 to TRBJ2-5; 7 nucleotides match TRBD1. CDR3 length: 13 residues. In germline, CDR1 is SGHVS, CDR2 FQNEAQ. V shed 5 bases and J 5 bases; nucleotides not matched to a gene: 5. In DNA form, the CDR3 reads TGTGCCAGCAGCCGGGACAGAGGGGAGACCCAGTACTTC. It translates to CASSRDRGETQYF.

The chain employs TRBV5-1 and TRBJ2-3, with D possibly being TRBD1 (5 bases). V lost 0 bases and J 3 bases, leaving 8 bases between the germline ends. The CDR3 is 14 amino acids. Germline V gene sequence: CDR1 SGHRS, CDR2 YFSETQ. CDR3: CASSLESGTDTQYF. The CDR3 DNA reads TGCGCCAGCAGCTTGGAGTCAGGGACAGATACGCAGTATTTT.

The chain joins TRBV15 to TRBJ1-5; TRBD1 is a possible D gene (5 bases). CDR3 length: 16 amino acids. Germline CDR1 LNHNV, CDR2 YYDKDF (reference sequence). The V and J ends lost 1 base and 3 bases respectively, with 13 bases between them. CDR3 amino acids: CATSRGGTGSNQPQHF. The CDR3 DNA reads as TGTGCCACCAGCAGAGGAGGGACCGGGTCCAATCAGCCCCAGCATTTT.

The chain uses TRBV19 and TRBJ2-5; tentative D call: TRBD1 (6 bases). This CDR3 comprises 14 residues. The V gene lost 4 bases and the J gene lost 5 bases, with 14 bases spanning the gap. The germline V gene has CDR1 LNHDA and CDR2 SQIVND (reference sequence). This chain's CDR3 is CASSTITGLETQYF. The CDR3 region has the DNA TGTGCCAGTAGTACCATCACAGGGTTGGAGACCCAGTACTTC.

The chain uses TRBV6-7 and TRBJ2-1; D uncertain. TRBV6-7 is an open reading frame, and its role is uncertain. The CDR3 has 11 residues. V lost 2 bases, J lost 8 bases, and 4 bases lay in between. CDR3 in amino acids: CASSYPHEQFF. The CDR3 nucleotides are TGTGCCAGCAGTTACCCCCATGAGCAGTTCTTC.

This clone was counted between two and nine times. CDR3: CASSVLSTGLNTEAFF. The DNA of the CDR3 is TGTGCCAGCAGCGTCCTCTCGACTGGCCTGAACACTGAAGCTTTCTTT. The chain recombines TRBV9 with TRBJ1-1; the D is unclear. This CDR3 has 16 residues. The germline V gene encodes CDR1 SGDLS and CDR2 YYNGEE. V gave up 2 bases and J gave up 0 bases, with 14 bases separating them.

This chain connects TRBV28 to TRBJ2-7; TRBD2 matches at 12 bases. V lost 6 bases and J lost 7; bases outside the gene matches: 7. CDR1 and CDR2 (germline): MDHEN, SYDVKM. This CDR3 has 14 amino acids. CDR3 coding DNA: TGTGCCAGCAGCCCACTAGCGGGAGGTAGTGAGCAGTACTTC. Protein: CASSPLAGGSEQYF.

For the CDR3, the DNA is TGTGCCAGCTCACCAGGGCCCGGCGGAGCGGACATTCAGTACTTC. It translates to CASSPGPGGADIQYF. The chain uses TRBV18 and TRBJ2-4; D perhaps matches TRBD2 (5 bases). CDR3 length equals 15 residues. With 2 bases removed from V and 8 bases from J, the gap between germline ends came to 16 bases. Per germline, CDR1 KGHSH and CDR2 LQKENI.

The chain has TRBV5-1 and TRBJ1-6, with D tentatively TRBD1 (6 bases). This CDR3 region has 15 residues. V dropped 4 bases and J dropped 8 bases, with 16 bases sitting between them. Per the germline V gene, CDR1 is SGHRS and CDR2 is YFSETQ. This chain's CDR3 is CASSPRPSGDSPLHF. Written as DNA, the CDR3 is TGCGCCAGCAGCCCCCGGCCGTCAGGGGATTCACCCCTCCACTTT. The full variable domain, its missing parts supplied by reference TRBV5-1 and TRBJ1-6, is KAGVTQTPRYLIKTRGQQVTLSCSPISGHRSVSWYQQTPGQGLQFLFEYFSETQRNKGNFPGRFSGRQFSNSRSEMNVSTLELGDSALYLCASSPRPSGDSPLHFGNGTRLTVT.